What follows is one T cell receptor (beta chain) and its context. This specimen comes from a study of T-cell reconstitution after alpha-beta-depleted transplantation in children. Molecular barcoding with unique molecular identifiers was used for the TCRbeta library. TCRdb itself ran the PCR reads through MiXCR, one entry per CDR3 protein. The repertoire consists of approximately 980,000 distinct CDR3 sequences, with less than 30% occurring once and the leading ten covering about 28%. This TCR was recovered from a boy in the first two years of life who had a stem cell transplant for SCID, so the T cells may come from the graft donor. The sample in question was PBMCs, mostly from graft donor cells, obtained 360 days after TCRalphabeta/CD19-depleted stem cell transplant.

The CDR3 coding sequence is TGTGCCACCAGTGATTTTAAGGAAGGGAGCTACAATGAGCAGTTCTTC. Residues: CATSDFKEGSYNEQFF. The gene calls are TRBV24-1 and TRBJ2-1; the D gene is possibly TRBD2 (5 bases). The germline gives CDR1 KGHDR, CDR2 SFDVKD. Trimming took off 1 base at V and 3 bases at J, with 12 bases between the two ends. The CDR3 is 16 residues long.